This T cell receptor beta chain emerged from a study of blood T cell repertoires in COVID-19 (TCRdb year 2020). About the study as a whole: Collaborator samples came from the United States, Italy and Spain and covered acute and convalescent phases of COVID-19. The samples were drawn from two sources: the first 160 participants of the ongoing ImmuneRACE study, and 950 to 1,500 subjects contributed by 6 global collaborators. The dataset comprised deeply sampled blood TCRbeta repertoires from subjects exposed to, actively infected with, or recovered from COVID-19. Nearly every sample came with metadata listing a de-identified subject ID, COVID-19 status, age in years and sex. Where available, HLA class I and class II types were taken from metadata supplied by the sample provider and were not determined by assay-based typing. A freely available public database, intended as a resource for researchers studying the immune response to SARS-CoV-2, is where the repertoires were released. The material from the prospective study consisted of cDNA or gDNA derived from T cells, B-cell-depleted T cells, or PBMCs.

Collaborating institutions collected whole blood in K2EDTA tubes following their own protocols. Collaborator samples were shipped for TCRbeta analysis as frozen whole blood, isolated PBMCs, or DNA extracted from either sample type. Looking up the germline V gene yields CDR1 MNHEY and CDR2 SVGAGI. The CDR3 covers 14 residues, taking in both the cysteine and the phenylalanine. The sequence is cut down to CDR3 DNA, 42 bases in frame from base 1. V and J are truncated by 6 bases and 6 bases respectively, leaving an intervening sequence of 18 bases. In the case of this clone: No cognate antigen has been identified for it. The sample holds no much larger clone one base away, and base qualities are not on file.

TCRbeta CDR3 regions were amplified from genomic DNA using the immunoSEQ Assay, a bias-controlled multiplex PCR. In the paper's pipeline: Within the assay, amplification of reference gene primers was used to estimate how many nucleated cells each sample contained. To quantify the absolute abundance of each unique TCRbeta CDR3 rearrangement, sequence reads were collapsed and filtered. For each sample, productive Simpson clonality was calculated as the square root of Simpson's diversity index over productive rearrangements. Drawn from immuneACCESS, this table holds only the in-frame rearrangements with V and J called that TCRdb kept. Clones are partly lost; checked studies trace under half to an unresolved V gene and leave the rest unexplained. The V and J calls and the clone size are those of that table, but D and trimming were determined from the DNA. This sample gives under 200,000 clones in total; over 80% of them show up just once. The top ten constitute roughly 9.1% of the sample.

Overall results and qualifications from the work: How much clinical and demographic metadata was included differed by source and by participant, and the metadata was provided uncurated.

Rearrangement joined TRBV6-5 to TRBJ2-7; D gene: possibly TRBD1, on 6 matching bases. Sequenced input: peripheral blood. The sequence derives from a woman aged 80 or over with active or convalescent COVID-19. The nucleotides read TGTGCCAGCAGGTCACAGGGTTATAACGCCGAGCAGTACTTC. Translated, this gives CASRSQGYNAEQYF.